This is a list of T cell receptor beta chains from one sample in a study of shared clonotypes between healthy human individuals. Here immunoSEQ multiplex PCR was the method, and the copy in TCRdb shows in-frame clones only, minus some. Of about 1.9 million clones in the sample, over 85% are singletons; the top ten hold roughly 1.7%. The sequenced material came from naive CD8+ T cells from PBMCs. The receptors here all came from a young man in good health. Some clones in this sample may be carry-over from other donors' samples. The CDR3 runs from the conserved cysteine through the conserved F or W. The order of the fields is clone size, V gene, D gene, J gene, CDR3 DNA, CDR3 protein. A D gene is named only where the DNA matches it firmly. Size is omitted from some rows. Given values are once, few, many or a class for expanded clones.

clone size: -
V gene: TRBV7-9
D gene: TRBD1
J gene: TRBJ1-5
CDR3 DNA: TGTGCCAGCAGCCCCGACAGGGGGCAGCCCCAGCATTTT
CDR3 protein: CASSPDRGQPQHF

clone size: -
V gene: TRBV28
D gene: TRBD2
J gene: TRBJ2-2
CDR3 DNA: TGTGCCAGCAGCTATACCGGGACTAGCGGGAGGCACACCGGGGAGCTGTTTTTT
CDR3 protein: CASSYTGTSGRHTGELFF

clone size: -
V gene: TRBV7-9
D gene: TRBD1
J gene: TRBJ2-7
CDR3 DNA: TGTGCCAGCAGCATAGACAGGGGGCTTGTCTACGAGCAGTACTTC
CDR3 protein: CASSIDRGLVYEQYF

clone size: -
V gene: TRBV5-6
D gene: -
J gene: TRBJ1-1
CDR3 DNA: TGTGCCAGCAGCTTGGACAGCTTGACAAACACTGAAGCTTTCTTT
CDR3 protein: CASSLDSLTNTEAFF

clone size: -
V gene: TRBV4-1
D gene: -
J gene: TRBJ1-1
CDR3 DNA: TGCGCCAGCAGCCAAGAAGACTGGGACCCTGAAGCTTTCTTT
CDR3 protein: CASSQEDWDPEAFF

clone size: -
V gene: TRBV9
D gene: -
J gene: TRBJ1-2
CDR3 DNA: TGTGCCAGCAGTGAACGACAGAGTAACTATGGCTACACCTTC
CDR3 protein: CASSERQSNYGYTF

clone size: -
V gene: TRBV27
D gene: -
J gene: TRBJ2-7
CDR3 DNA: TGTGCCAGCAGTTTATCAGCCAGGGCCAACGAGCAGTACTTC
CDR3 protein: CASSLSARANEQYF

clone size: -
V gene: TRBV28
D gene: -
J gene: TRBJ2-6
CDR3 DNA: TGTGCCAGCAGGGAAGAGGGGTCTGGGGCCAACGTCCTGACTTTC
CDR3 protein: CASREEGSGANVLTF

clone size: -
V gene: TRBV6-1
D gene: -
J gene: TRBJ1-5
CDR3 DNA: TGTGCCAGCAGTACCGGAGGGGGGGGCAATCAGCCCCAGCATTTT
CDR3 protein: CASSTGGGGNQPQHF

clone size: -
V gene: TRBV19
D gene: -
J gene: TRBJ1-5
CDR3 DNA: TGTGCCAGTAGTATAGACCTTGAAATTTATAGCAATCAGCCCCAGCATTTT
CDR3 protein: CASSIDLEIYSNQPQHF

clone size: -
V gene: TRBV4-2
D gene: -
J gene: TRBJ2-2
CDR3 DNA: TGTGCCAGCAGTCTAGTCGGGTGGACCGGGGAGCTGTTTTTT
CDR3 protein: CASSLVGWTGELFF

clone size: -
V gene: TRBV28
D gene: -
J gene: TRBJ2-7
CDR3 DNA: TGTGCCAGCAGTTTCGCGCCATATTCCGAGCAGTACTTC
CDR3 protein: CASSFAPYSEQYF

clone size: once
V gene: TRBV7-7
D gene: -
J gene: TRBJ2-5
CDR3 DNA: TGTGCCAGCAGCTCCGAGACTGAAGAGACCCAGTACTTC
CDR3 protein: CASSSETEETQYF

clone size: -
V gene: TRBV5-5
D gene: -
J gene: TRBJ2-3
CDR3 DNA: TGTGCCAGCAGCTTCCTATACACAGATACGCAGTATTTT
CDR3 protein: CASSFLYTDTQYF

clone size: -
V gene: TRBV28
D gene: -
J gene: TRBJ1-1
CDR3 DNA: TGTGCCAGCAGTTTATTCCGGGTTGGCACTGAAGCTTTCTTT
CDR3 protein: CASSLFRVGTEAFF

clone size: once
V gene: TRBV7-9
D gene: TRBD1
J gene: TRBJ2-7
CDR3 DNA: TGTGCCAGCAGCTTAAAAGGACAGGGCTACGAGCAGTACTTC
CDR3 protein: CASSLKGQGYEQYF

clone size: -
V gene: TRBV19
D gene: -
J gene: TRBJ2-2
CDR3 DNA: TGTGCCAGTTGTGTGAACACCGGGGAGCTGTTTTTT
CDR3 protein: CASCVNTGELFF

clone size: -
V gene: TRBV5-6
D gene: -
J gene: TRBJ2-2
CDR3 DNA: TGTGCCAGCAGCGCGACTAGGGCAACGAACACCGGGGAGCTGTTTTTT
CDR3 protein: CASSATRATNTGELFF

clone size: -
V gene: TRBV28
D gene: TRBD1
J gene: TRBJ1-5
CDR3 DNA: TGTGCCAGCAGTACCGACAGGGCAAATAGCAATCAGCCCCAGCATTTT
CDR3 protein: CASSTDRANSNQPQHF

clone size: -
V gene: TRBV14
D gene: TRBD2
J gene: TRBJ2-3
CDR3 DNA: TGTGCCAGCAGCCCCCGGACTAGCGGGAGTACAGATACGCAGTATTTT
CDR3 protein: CASSPRTSGSTDTQYF

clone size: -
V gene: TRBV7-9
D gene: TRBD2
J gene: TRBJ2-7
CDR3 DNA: TGTGCCAGCAGACCTCTGGGGGGGAACGAGCAGTACTTC
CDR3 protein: CASRPLGGNEQYF

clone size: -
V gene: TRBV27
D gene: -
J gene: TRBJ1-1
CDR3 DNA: TGTGCCAGCGCTTATCGCGCGAACACTGAAGCTTTCTTT
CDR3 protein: CASAYRANTEAFF

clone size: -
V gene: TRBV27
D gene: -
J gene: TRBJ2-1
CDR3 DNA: TGTGCCAGCAGTTCTCATACCCGGTGGCATCTCAACTCCTACAATGAGCAGTTCTTC
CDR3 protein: CASSSHTRWHLNSYNEQFF

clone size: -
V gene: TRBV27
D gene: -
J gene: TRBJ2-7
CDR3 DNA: TGTGCCAGCAGTTTGGGACTTCTATACGAGCAGTACTTC
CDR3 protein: CASSLGLLYEQYF

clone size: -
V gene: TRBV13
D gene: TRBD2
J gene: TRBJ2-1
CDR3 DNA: TGTGCCAGCAGCTTAGGTCCTAGCGGTAATGTGAATGAGCAGTTCTTC
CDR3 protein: CASSLGPSGNVNEQFF

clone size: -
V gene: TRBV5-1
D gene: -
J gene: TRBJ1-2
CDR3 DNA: TGCGCCAGCAGCCCCGCGACAGGTTGGGACTATGGCTACACCTTC
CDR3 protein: CASSPATGWDYGYTF

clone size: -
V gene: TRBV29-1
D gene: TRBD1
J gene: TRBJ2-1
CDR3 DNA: TGCAGCGTTGTCTTTCTAGGACAGGGGAATGAGCAGTTCTTC
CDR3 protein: CSVVFLGQGNEQFF

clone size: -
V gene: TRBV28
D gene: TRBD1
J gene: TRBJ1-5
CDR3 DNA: TGTGCCAGCAGTCTAATGGGACAGAATAGCAATCAGCCCCAGCATTTT
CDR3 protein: CASSLMGQNSNQPQHF

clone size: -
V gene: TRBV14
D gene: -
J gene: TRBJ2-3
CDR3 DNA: TGTGCCAGCAGCCGGGTCACAGATACGCAGTATTTT
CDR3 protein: CASSRVTDTQYF

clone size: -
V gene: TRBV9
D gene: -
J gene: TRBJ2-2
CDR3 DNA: TGTGCCAGCAGCGTAGTACAGAACACCGGGGAGCTGTTTTTT
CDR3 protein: CASSVVQNTGELFF

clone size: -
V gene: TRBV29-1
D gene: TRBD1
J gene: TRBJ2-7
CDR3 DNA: TGCAGCGTTGAGAGGGGGCCTTACGAGCAGTACTTC
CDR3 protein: CSVERGPYEQYF

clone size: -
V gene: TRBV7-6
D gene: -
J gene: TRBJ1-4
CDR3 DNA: TGTGCCAGCAGCTTAGAGAGGTTGCCCGGTGAAAAACTGTTTTTT
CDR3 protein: CASSLERLPGEKLFF

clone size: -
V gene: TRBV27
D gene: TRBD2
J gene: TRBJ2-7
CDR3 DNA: TGTGCCAGCAGTTTAGGGACTAGCGGGAGCTACGAGCAGTACTTC
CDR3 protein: CASSLGTSGSYEQYF

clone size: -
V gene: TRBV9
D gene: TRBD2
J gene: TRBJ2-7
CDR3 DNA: TGTGCCAGCAGCGCGGGACTAGCGGAGTCCTACGAGCAGTACTTC
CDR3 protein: CASSAGLAESYEQYF

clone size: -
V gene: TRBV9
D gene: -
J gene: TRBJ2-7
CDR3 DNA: TGTGCCAGCAGCGCGGAGGGGACCCCCTACGAGCAGTACTTC
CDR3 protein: CASSAEGTPYEQYF

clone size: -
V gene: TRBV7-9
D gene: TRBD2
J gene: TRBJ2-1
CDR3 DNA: TGTGCCAGCAGCCGCGTCCCTGCGCGGGAGGGGCATGAGCAGTTCTTC
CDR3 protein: CASSRVPAREGHEQFF

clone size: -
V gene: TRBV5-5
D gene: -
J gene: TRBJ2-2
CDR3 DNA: TGTGCCAGCAGCTTTATACAGGGTAGGACCGGGGAGCTGTTTTTT
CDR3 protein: CASSFIQGRTGELFF

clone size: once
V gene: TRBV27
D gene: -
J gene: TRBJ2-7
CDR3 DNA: TGTGCCAGCAGTCCCAACAGACAGATCAAAAACTACGAGCAGTACTTC
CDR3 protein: CASSPNRQIKNYEQYF

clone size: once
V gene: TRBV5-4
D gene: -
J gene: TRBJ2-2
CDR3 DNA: TGTGCCAGCAGCCAACAGCCGACTGGGGACACCGGGGAGCTGTTTTTT
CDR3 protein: CASSQQPTGDTGELFF

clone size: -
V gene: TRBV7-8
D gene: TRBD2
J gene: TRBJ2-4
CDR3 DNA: TGTGCCAGCAGCCTTGGGCTAGCGGGATACATTCAGTACTTC
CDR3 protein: CASSLGLAGYIQYF

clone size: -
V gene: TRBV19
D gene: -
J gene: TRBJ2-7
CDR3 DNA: TGTGCCAGTAGTATTATGGGGTCCTACGAGCAGTACTTC
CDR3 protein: CASSIMGSYEQYF